What follows are 21 T cell receptor beta chains derived from one specimen sequenced in a study of blood T cell repertoires in COVID-19. Data came from immunoSEQ multiplex PCR; TCRdb stores just in-frame clones and leaves some out. The sample yields about 320,000 clones, nearly 90% seen once. The specimen sequenced was PBMCs or T cells enriched from blood (not recorded which). All receptors derive from a young woman who had recovered from COVID-19.

The chain carries TRBV4-3 and TRBJ1-2, with 8 bases fitting TRBD1. CDR3 length equals 13 residues. Germline CDR1 and CDR2: LGHNA and YSLEER. V lost 2 bases to trimming and J lost 7 bases; unmatched junction nucleotides: 3. CDR3 residues: CASSQTDRGGYTF. Written as DNA, the CDR3 is TGCGCCAGCAGCCAAACCGACAGGGGTGGCTACACCTTC.

This clone was picked up a small number of times. The rearrangement uses TRBV4-1 and TRBJ1-5, with 9 bases fitting TRBD1. The CDR3 is made up of 17 amino acids. The germline gives CDR1 MGHRA, CDR2 YSYEKL. V shed 3 bases, J shed 6 bases, and the junction held 12 bases outside the gene matches. The chain's CDR3 is CASSQVITGGAGQPQHF. The CDR3 nucleotides read TGCGCCAGCAGCCAGGTTATCACAGGGGGCGCGGGTCAGCCCCAGCATTTT.

This sequence joins TRBV30 and TRBJ1-1; a weak D match, TRBD1 (6 bases). Germline V gene lookup returns CDR1 GTSNPN and CDR2 SVGIG (reference sequence). The CDR3 has 12 amino acids. Trimming stripped 2 bases from V and 5 bases from J, with 9 bases between. CDR3 sequence (DNA): TGTGCCTGGAGTCCTGACAGGACTGAAGCTTTCTTT. Protein sequence: CAWSPDRTEAFF.

The CDR3 protein is CASSRPLDTEAFF. The CDR3 DNA sequence: TGTGCCAGCAGCAGGCCCCTCGACACTGAAGCTTTCTTT. The V and J genes are TRBV6-5 and TRBJ1-1; D uncertain. Germline V CDR1 and CDR2: MNHEY, SVGAGI. Trimming took off 6 bases at V and 3 bases at J, with 11 bases between the two ends. The CDR3 is 13 amino acids.

The chain carries TRBV11-2 and TRBJ1-2; D not resolved. Trimming took 2 bases from V and 4 from J, leaving 8 bases between them. The CDR3 extends over 13 amino acids. CDR1 and CDR2 from the germline V gene are SGHAT and FQNNGV. The CDR3 region is CASSLNEGYGYTF. The CDR3 nucleotides are TGTGCCAGCAGCTTAAATGAGGGCTATGGCTACACCTTC. Using reference TRBV11-2 and TRBJ1-2 for the parts outside the CDR3, the full variable domain is EAGVAQSPRYKIIEKRQSVAFWCNPISGHATLYWYQQILGQGPKLLIQFQNNGVVDDSQLPKDRFSAERLKGVDSTLKIQPAKLEDSAVYLCASSLNEGYGYTFGSGTRLTVV.

On this clone: This CDR3 is also generated by other DNA sequences in the sample. The chain carries TRBV18 and TRBJ1-4, with 9 bases lining up with TRBD1. This CDR3 spans 14 amino acids. Germline CDR1 and CDR2: KGHSH and LQKENI. With 3 bases clipped from V and 5 bases from J, the junction kept 1 base outside the gene matches. The CDR3 DNA is TGTGCCAGCTCACCGGGACAGGGAAATGAAAAACTGTTTTTT. This codes for CASSPGQGNEKLFF.

The V call is TRBV5-1, the J call TRBJ2-3, with D possibly TRBD2 on 5 matching bases. The germline CDR1 and CDR2 sequences are SGHRS and YFSETQ. Trimming removed 2 bases from V and 0 bases from J, with 10 bases in between. CDR3 length: 15 residues. Written as DNA, the CDR3 is TGCGCCAGCAGCTTAGAGGGCTCTAGCACAGATACGCAGTATTTT. This sequence encodes CASSLEGSSTDTQYF.

The chain carries TRBV3-1 (or the pseudogene TRBV3-2) and TRBJ1-1; tentative D call: TRBD1 (5 bases). The CDR3 spans 13 residues. V lost 4 bases and J 2 bases, leaving 8 bases between the germline ends. Per the germline V gene, CDR1 is LGHDT and CDR2 is YNNKEL (reference sequence). The CDR3 protein is CASSPRANTEAFF. The CDR3 region has the DNA TGTGCCAGCAGCCCCAGGGCCAACACTGAAGCTTTCTTT.

This chain uses TRBV19 with TRBJ1-2, with D tentatively TRBD1 (5 bases). Trimming left V 9 bases short and J 1 base short, with 12 bases between. Looked up from germline, CDR1 is LNHDA and CDR2 is SQIVND (reference sequence). The CDR3 loop spans 13 amino acids. The CDR3 spells CASRQLVNYGYTF. CDR3 sequence (DNA): TGTGCCAGCCGACAGCTAGTTAACTATGGCTACACCTTC.

This clone was seen more than once but under ten times. The chain employs TRBV5-1 and TRBJ1-1, with TRBD1 matching over 9 bases. The J segment lost 3 bases and the V segment lost 4 bases, leaving 10 bases of the junction unmatched. The V gene's germline CDR1 is SGHRS and CDR2 YFSETQ. The CDR3 runs to 16 residues. This CDR3 is CASSLGRDRVHTEAFF. As DNA, the CDR3 is TGCGCCAGCAGCCTGGGTAGGGACAGGGTGCACACTGAAGCTTTCTTT.

V and J are TRBV5-8 and TRBJ1-5; D is ambiguous. The CDR3 consists of 14 residues. CDR1 is SGHTS and CDR2 is YDEGEE in the germline V gene. V was trimmed by 2 bases and J by 6 bases, leaving 12 bases between them. CDR3 residues: CASSFLGEGQPQHF. The CDR3 coding sequence is TGTGCCAGCAGCTTCCTTGGGGAGGGTCAGCCCCAGCATTTT.

The genes are TRBV21-1 and TRBJ1-2; TRBD1 is the table's D call, not checked against the DNA. TRBV21-1 represents a pseudogene. The CDR3 consists of 14 residues. In DNA, the CDR3 is TGTGCCAGCAGGCCAGGGGGACCTAACTATGGCTACACCTTC. Its translation: CASRPGGPNYGYTF.

This chain links TRBV4-1 with TRBJ2-1, with 8 bases lining up with TRBD1. Per germline, CDR1 MGHRA and CDR2 YSYEKL. CDR3 length: 17 residues. Losses at the gene ends were 0 bases for V and 0 bases for J; bases not matched to a gene: 4. The CDR3, as DNA: TGCGCCAGCAGCCAAGATCGCACAGGGGGCTCCTACAATGAGCAGTTCTTC. Translated, it gives CASSQDRTGGSYNEQFF.

This chain uses TRBV10-3 with TRBJ1-6; 9 nucleotides line up with TRBD1. CDR1 is ENHRY and CDR2 is SYGVKD in the germline V gene. Losses at the gene ends were 6 bases for V and 7 bases for J; bases not matched to a gene: 4. The CDR3 loop spans 14 amino acids. The CDR3 DNA is TGTGCCATCAGCGGGACAGGGTCCAATTCACCCCTCCACTTT. It specifies CAISGTGSNSPLHF.

The rearrangement joins TRBV24-1 to TRBJ2-3; TRBD2 aligns across 8 bases. The CDR3 length is 15 residues. Germline lookup yields CDR1 KGHDR and CDR2 SFDVKD. The V segment lost 5 bases and the J segment 4 bases; nucleotides outside the gene matches: 7. The CDR3: CATSGGGGYPDTQYF. DNA of the CDR3: TGTGCCACCAGTGGAGGCGGGGGGTACCCAGATACGCAGTATTTT.

The table lists this clone with a few counts. This rearrangement joins TRBV6-5 to TRBJ2-7, with TRBD1 matching over 8 bases. Germline-derived CDR1 and CDR2 are MNHEY and SVGAGI. CDR3 length: 15 amino acids. J gave up 1 base and V 6 bases, and 8 bases lay outside the gene matches. CDR3 in amino acids: CASSSPTGGSYEQYF. The CDR3 DNA is TGTGCCAGCAGCTCACCCACAGGGGGATCCTACGAGCAGTACTTC.

The V call is TRBV27, the J call TRBJ1-1; TRBD1 might be the D (6 bases). Germline loops: CDR1 MNHEY, CDR2 SMNVEV (reference sequence). The V and J ends lost 8 bases and 5 bases respectively, with 12 bases between them. There are 12 residues in the CDR3. As DNA, the CDR3 is TGTGCCAGCGGGCAGGGGTGGACTGAAGCTTTCTTT. The encoded protein is CASGQGWTEAFF.

This sequence joins TRBV5-1 and TRBJ1-1, with no clear D. The germline V gene encodes CDR1 SGHRS and CDR2 YFSETQ. The CDR3 totals 16 residues. V was cut by 4 bases and J by 4 bases, with 20 bases left in between. CDR3 in amino acids: CASSTRGGVGATEAFF. DNA for the CDR3: TGCGCCAGCAGCACCCGCGGCGGGGTCGGTGCCACTGAAGCTTTCTTT.

V gene TRBV4-3 combines with J gene TRBJ2-7, with D possibly being TRBD1 (5 bases). Between the trimmed V and J ends, which lost 0 bases and 0 bases, there was a span of 9 bases. CDR1 LGHNA and CDR2 YSLEER come from the germline V gene. The CDR3 is 15 residues long. The CDR3 DNA reads as TGCGCCAGCAGCCAAGAACAGGCCTACTCCTACGAGCAGTACTTC. This gives the protein CASSQEQAYSYEQYF.

V and J are TRBV7-9 and TRBJ2-1; tentatively, D is TRBD2 (5 bases). CDR3 length: 13 residues. CDR1 SEHNR and CDR2 FQNEAQ come from the germline V gene (reference sequence). V shed 3 bases and J shed 6 bases, with 9 bases lying between them. DNA of the CDR3: TGTGCCAGCAGCTTCTCCGGGGTCAATGAGCAGTTCTTC. The encoded protein is CASSFSGVNEQFF.

The chain is built from TRBV9 and TRBJ1-2; tentatively, D is TRBD1 (6 bases). V was clipped by 3 bases and J by 3 bases, with 15 bases between them. CDR1 is SGDLS and CDR2 is YYNGEE in the germline V gene. CDR3 length: 15 amino acids. In nucleotides, the CDR3 is TGTGCCAGCAGCGCCACAGGGAAGATTGACTATGGCTACACCTTC. The encoded protein is CASSATGKIDYGYTF.